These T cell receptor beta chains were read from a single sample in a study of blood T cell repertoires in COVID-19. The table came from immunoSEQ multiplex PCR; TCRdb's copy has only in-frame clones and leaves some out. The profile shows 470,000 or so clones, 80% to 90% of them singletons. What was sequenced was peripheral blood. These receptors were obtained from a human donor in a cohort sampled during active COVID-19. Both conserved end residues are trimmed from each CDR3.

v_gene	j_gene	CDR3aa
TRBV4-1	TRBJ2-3	ASSHGTSGREALQGGTQY
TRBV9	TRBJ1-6	ASSATTTTGPYNSPLH
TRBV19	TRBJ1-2	ASSSRWEVGYGYT
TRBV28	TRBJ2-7	ASFLAGSSYEQY
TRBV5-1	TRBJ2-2	ASVSGTGNTGELF
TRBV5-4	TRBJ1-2	ASSLGQGARMNYGYT
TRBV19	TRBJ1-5	ASSARLSSNQPQH
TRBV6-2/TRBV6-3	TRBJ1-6	ASSYTGTANSPLH
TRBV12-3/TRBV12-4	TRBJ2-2	ASSLSGELF
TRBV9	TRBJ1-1	ASSVAGGLGSDTEAF
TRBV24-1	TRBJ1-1	ATRVGDRENTEAF
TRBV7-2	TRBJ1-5	ASSYSGGGGNQPQH
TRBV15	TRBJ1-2	ATSDGTGGGYT
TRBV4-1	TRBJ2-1	ASSPGTSVYNEQF
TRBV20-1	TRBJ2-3	SASTAGSRNTQY
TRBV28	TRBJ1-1	ASSLGQNTEAF
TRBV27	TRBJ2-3	ASSWGTGYTDTQY
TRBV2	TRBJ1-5	ASSPIPDQPQH
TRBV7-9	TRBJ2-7	ASSPSGGIYEQY
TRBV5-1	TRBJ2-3	ASSLIAGADTQY
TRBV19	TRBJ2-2	ASSPRVLNTGELF
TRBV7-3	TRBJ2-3	ASSLTEADTQY
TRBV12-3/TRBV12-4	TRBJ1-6	ASSAGTAALH
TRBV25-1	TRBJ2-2	ASPRLGQNTGELF
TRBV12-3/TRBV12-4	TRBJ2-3	ASRSGRSDTQY
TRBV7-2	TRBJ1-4	ASSLAGYREKLF
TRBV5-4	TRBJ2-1	ASNFGLASSYNEQF
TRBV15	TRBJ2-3	ATSRATSGRPTDTQY
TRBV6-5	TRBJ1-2	ASSVDRDSYGYT
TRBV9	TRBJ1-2	ASSVDPQGGYGYT
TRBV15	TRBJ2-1	ATSRESGSYNEQF
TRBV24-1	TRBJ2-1	ATSDPPGQGRRQF
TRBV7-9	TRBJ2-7	ASSFLGTGGVNEQY
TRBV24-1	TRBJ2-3	ATSDPTGVDTQY
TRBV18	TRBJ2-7	ASSPTGEEQY
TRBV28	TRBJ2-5	ASSFYRASGFSETQY
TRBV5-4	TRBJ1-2	ASSAWTGEVEGYT
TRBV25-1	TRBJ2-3	ASSDASRDTQY
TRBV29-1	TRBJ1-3	SANPTGGNTIY
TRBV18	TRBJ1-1	ASSPAGRTEAF
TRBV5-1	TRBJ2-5	ASSLRTSGSLETQY
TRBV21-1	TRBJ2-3	ASSLKAGGRRTDTQY
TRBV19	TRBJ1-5	ASNIGQGARQPQH
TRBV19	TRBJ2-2	ASSIGGTNTGELF
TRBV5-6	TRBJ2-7	ASSSPRWIEYEQY
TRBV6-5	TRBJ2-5	ASSSERGETQY
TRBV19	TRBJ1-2	ASSPGGFYGYT
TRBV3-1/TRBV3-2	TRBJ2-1	ASSPAVAGGEQF
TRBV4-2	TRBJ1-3	ASSQEGSSGNTIY
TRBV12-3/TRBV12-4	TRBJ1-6	ASSLGRDSPLH
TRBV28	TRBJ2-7	ASSTGTGGLSYEQY
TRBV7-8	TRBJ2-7	ASSLGTGTSVYEQY
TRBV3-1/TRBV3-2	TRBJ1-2	ASSQVGGAANYGYT
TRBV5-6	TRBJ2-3	ASSLGGAGGTDTQY
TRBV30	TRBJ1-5	AWSVNTGNQPQH
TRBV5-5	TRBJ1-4	ASSLAVGQGYANEKLF
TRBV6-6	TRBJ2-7	ASSYMGQGGYEQY
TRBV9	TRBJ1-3	ASSPQGRGRSGNTIY
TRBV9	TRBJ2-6	ASKPGPGANVLT
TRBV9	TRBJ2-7	ASSPDRDRGLNEQY